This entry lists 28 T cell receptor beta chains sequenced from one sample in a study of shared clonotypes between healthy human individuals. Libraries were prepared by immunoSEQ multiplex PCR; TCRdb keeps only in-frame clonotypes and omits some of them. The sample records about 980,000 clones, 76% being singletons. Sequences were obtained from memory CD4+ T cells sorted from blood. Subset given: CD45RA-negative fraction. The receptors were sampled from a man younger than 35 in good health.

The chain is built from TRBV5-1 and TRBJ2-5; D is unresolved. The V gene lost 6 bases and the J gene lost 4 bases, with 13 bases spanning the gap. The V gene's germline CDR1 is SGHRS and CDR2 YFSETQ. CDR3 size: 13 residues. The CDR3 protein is CASTEIAGETQYF. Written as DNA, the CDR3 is TGCGCCAGCACCGAAATAGCAGGAGAGACCCAGTACTTC.

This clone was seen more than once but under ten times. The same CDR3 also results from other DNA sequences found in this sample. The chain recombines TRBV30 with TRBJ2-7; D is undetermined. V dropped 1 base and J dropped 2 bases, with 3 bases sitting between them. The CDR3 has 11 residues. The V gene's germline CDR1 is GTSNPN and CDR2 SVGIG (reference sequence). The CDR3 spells CAWSGTYEQYF. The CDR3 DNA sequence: TGTGCCTGGAGTGGTACCTACGAGCAGTACTTC.

This CDR3 reads CASSISSNTEAFF. The CDR3 nucleotides are TGTGCCAGTAGTATATCCAGTAACACTGAAGCTTTCTTT. V gene TRBV19 combines with J gene TRBJ1-1; no reliable D call. Trimming shortened V by 2 bases and J by 2 bases, and 6 bases separated the two germline ends. The CDR3 loop spans 13 amino acids. Per germline, CDR1 LNHDA and CDR2 SQIVND (reference sequence).

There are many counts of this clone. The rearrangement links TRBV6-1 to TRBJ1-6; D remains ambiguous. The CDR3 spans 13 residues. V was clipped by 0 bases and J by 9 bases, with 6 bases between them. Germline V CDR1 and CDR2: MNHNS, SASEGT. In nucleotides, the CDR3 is TGTGCCAGCAGTGAAGCGAAGGGTTCACCCCTCCACTTT. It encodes CASSEAKGSPLHF.

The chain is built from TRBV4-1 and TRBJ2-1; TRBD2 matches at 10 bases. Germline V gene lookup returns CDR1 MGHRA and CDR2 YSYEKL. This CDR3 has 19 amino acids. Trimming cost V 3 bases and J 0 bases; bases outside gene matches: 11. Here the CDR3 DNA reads TGCGCCAGCAGCCAGGGGACTAGCGCCTCATCTCCCTCCTACAATGAGCAGTTCTTC. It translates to CASSQGTSASSPSYNEQFF.

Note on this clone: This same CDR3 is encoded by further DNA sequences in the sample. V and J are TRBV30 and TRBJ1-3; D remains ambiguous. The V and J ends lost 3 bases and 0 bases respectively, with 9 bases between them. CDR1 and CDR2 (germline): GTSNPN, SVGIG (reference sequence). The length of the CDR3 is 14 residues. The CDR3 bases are TGTGCCTGGAGACACGGGAGCTCTGGAAACACCATATATTTT. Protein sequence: CAWRHGSSGNTIYF. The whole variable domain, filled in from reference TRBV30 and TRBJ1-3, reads SQTIHQWPATLVQPVGSPLSLECTVEGTSNPNLYWYRQAAGRGLQLLFYSVGIGQISSEVPQNLSASRPQDRQFILSSKKLLLSDSGFYLCAWRHGSSGNTIYFGEGSWLTVV.

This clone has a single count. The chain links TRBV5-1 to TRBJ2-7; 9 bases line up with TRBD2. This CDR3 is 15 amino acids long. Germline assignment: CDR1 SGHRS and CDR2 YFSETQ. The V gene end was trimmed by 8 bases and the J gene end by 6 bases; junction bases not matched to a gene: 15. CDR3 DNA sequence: TGCGCCAGTACCCGGTGGGTAGCGGGAGACGGCGAGCAGTACTTC. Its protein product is CASTRWVAGDGEQYF.

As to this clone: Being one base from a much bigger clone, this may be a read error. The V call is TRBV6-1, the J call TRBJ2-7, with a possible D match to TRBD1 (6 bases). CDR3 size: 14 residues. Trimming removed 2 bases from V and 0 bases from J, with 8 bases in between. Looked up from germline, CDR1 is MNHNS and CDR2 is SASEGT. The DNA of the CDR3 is TGTGCCAGCAGTGAAACAGGGAACTCCTACGAGCAGTACTTC. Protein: CASSETGNSYEQYF.

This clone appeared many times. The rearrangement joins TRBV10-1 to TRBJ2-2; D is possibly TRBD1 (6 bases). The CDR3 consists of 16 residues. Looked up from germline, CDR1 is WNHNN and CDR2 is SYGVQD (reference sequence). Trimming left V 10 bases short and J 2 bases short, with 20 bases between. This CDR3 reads CATSDSNHGNTGELFF. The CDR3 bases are TGCGCCACCTCGGACAGTAACCACGGAAACACCGGGGAGCTGTTTTTT.

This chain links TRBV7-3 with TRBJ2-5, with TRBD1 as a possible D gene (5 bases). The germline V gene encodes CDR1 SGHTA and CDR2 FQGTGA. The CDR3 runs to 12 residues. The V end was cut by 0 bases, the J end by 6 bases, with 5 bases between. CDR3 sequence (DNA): TGTGCCAGCAGCTTAACGGGGCAGACCCAGTACTTC. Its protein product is CASSLTGQTQYF.

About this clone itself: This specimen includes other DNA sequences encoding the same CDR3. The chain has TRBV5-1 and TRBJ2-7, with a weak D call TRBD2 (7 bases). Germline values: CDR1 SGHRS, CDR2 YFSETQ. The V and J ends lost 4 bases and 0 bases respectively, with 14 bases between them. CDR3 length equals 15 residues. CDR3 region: CASSLRGGGSYEQYF. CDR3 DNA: TGCGCCAGCAGCCTAAGGGGGGGCGGCTCCTACGAGCAGTACTTC.

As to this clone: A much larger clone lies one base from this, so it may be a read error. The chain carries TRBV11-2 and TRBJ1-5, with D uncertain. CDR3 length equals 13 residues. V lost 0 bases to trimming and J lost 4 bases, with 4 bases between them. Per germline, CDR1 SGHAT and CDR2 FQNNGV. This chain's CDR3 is CASSLDGNQPQHF. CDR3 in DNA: TGTGCCAGCAGCTTAGATGGGAATCAGCCCCAGCATTTT.

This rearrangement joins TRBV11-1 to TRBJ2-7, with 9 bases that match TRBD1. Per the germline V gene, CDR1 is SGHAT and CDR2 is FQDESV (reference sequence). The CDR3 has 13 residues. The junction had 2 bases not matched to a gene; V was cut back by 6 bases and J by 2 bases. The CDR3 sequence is CASRDRGTYEQYF. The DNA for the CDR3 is TGTGCCAGCAGGGACAGGGGAACCTACGAGCAGTACTTC.

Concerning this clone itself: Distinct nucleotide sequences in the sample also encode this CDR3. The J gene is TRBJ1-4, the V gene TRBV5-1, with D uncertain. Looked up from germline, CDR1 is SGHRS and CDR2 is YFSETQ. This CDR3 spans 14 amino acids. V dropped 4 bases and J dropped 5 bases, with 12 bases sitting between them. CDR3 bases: TGCGCCAGCAGCGAGGACGGGAGAAATGAAAAACTGTTTTTT. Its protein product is CASSEDGRNEKLFF.

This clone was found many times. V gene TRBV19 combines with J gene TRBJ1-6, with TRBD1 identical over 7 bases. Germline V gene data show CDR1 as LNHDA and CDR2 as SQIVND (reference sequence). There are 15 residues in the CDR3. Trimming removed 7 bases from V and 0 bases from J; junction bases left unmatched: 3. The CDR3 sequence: CASMTGSSYNSPLHF. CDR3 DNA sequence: TGTGCCAGTATGACAGGGAGCTCCTATAATTCACCCCTCCACTTT.

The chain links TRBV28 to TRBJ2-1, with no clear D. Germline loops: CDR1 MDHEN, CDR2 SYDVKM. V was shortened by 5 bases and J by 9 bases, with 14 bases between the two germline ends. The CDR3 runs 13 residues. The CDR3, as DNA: TGTGCCAGCAGTCCAGAATACCGAGTTGAGCAGTTCTTC. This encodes CASSPEYRVEQFF.

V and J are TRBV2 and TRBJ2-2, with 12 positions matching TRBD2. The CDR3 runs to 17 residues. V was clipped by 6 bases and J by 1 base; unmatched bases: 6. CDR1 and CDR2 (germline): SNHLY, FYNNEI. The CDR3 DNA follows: TGTGCCAGCAGGAACCCTAGCGGGAGGGGGAACACCGGGGAGCTGTTTTTT. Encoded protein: CASRNPSGRGNTGELFF.

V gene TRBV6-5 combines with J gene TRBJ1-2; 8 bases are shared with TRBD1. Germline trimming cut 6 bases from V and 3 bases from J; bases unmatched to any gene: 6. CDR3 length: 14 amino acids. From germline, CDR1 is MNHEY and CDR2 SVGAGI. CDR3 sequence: CASRAGGAYYGYTF. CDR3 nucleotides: TGTGCCAGCAGAGCAGGGGGCGCATACTATGGCTACACCTTC.

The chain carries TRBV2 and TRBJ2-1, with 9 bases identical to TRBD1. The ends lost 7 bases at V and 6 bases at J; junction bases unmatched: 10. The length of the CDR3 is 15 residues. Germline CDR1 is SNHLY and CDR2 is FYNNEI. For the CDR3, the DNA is TGTGCCAGCAACATTGACAGGGGGTCTAGCAATGAGCAGTTCTTC. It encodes CASNIDRGSSNEQFF.

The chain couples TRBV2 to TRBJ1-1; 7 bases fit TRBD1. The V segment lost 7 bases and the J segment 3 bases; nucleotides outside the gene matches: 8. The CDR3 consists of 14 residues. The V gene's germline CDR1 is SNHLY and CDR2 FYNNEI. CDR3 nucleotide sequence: TGTGCCAGCAATCGACAGGGATTCGACACTGAAGCTTTCTTT. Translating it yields CASNRQGFDTEAFF.

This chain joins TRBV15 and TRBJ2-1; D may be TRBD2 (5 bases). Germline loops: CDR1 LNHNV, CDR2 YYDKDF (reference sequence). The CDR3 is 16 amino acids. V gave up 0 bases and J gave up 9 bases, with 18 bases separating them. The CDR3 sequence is CATSRDFSGPTVEQFF. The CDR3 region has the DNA TGTGCCACCAGCAGAGATTTCAGCGGTCCTACGGTTGAGCAGTTCTTC.

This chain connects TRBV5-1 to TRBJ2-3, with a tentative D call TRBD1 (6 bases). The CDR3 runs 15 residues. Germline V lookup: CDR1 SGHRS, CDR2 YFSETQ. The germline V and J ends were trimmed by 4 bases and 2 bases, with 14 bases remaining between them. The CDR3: CASSPRDTDTDTQYF. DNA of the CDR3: TGCGCCAGCAGCCCCCGGGACACAGACACAGATACGCAGTATTTT.

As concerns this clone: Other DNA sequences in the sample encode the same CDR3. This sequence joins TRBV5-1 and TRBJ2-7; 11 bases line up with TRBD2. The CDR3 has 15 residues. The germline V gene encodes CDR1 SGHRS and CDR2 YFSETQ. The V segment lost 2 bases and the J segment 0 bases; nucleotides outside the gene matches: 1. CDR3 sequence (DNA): TGCGCCAGCAGCTTAGGGACTAGCGGCTCCTACGAGCAGTACTTC. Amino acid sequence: CASSLGTSGSYEQYF. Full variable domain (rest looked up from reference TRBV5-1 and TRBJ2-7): KAGVTQTPRYLIKTRGQQVTLSCSPISGHRSVSWYQQTPGQGLQFLFEYFSETQRNKGNFPGRFSGRQFSNSRSEMNVSTLELGDSALYLCASSLGTSGSYEQYFGPGTRLTVT.

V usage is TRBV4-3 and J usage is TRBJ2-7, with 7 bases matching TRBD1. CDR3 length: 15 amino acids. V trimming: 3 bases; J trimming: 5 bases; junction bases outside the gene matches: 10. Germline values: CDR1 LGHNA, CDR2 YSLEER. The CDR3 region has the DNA TGCGCCAGCAGCCAGGTGGCAGGGGGTCCCAACGAGCAGTACTTC. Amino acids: CASSQVAGGPNEQYF.

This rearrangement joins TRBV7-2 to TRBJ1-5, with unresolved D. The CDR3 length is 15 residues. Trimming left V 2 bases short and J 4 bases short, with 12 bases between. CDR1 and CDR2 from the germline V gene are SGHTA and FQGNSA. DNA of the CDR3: TGTGCCAGCAGCTTAAGTTGGGCAGGAAATCAGCCCCAGCATTTT. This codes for CASSLSWAGNQPQHF.

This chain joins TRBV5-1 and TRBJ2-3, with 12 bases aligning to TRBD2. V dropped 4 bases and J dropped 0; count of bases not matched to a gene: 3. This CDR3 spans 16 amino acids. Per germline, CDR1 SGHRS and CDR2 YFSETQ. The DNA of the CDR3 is TGCGCCAGCAGCGAAGGACTAGCGGGAAGCACAGATACGCAGTATTTT. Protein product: CASSEGLAGSTDTQYF.

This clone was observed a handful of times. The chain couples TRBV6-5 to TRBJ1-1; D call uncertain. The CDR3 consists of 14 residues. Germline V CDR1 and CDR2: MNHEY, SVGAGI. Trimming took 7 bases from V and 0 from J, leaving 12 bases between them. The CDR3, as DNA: TGTGCCAGCATCCGACATGGGGTGAACACTGAAGCTTTCTTT. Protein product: CASIRHGVNTEAFF.

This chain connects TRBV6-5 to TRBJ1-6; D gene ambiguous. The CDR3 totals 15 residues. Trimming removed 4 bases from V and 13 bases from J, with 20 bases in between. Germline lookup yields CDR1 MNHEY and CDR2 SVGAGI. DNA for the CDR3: TGTGCCAGCAGTTCCCGGGAAAACCGGGCCTTCCCCCTCCACTTT. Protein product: CASSSRENRAFPLHF.